These 14 T cell receptor beta chains were all obtained from the same sample, sequenced in a study of shared T cell receptors in the human thymus. TCRdb keeps only in-frame clones here, not all; method: immunoSEQ multiplex PCR. The profile shows hundreds of thousands of clones, 70% to 90% of them singletons. These data were also filed under a second study, of human thymus T cells.

Sequencing used thymocytes. The receptors shown here come from a boy under two years old with a congenital heart defect.

This clone is a singleton in its sample. This chain connects TRBV28 to TRBJ2-7, with 12 bases that match TRBD1. Germline CDR1 is MDHEN and CDR2 is SYDVKM. V was clipped by 7 bases and J by 7 bases; unmatched bases: 20. CDR3 size: 18 residues. In DNA, the CDR3 is TGTGCCAGCACCAACGGGACAGGGGGCCTTATACCCTACTGGGAGCAGTACTTC. It encodes CASTNGTGGLIPYWEQYF.

The chain combines TRBV30 with TRBJ1-2, with a possible D match to TRBD1 (5 bases). V lost 3 bases to trimming and J lost 2 bases, with 13 bases between them. Germline CDR1 GTSNPN, CDR2 SVGIG (reference sequence). This CDR3 has 14 residues. The CDR3 region has the DNA TGTGCCTGGAGACAGGTCTGGTGGAACTATGGCTACACCTTC. It specifies CAWRQVWWNYGYTF.

The chain employs TRBV28 and TRBJ2-5, with 10 bases lining up with TRBD2. There are 18 residues in the CDR3. J was trimmed by 1 base and V by 5 bases; bases with no gene match: 13. CDR1 is MDHEN, CDR2 SYDVKM, per germline. CDR3 bases: TGTGCCAGCAGTCCGCCAGGGGAGCGGGGGGGCGGCCAAGAGACCCAGTACTTC. Residues: CASSPPGERGGGQETQYF.

This chain joins TRBV14 and TRBJ1-1; no clear D gene. From germline, CDR1 is SGHDN and CDR2 FVKESK. The V end was cut by 4 bases, the J end by 1 base, with 10 bases between. This CDR3 is 14 amino acids long. The chain's CDR3 is CASSRESGNTEAFF. The DNA for the CDR3 is TGTGCCAGCAGCCGTGAGAGCGGGAACACTGAAGCTTTCTTT.

DNA of the CDR3: TGTGCCAGCAGCGTAGGAGACATCGGGAACACTGAAGCTTTCTTT. This translates into CASSVGDIGNTEAFF. The V and J genes are TRBV9 and TRBJ1-1, with D hard to call. The V gene lost 0 bases and the J gene lost 1 base, with 10 bases spanning the gap. Germline CDR1 is SGDLS and CDR2 is YYNGEE. The CDR3 runs to 15 residues.

This sequence joins TRBV5-4 and TRBJ1-2; TRBD1 aligns across 8 bases. Germline CDR1 and CDR2: SGHNT and YYREEE (reference sequence). This CDR3 is 18 amino acids long. V lost 1 base and J lost 4; bases outside the gene matches: 15. The CDR3 DNA follows: TGTGCCAGCAGCTTGAATGGCGTGAGCGGGACAGGTGCCTATGGCTACACCTTC. Its translation: CASSLNGVSGTGAYGYTF.

V is TRBV9 and J is TRBJ2-7; TRBD1 agrees at 8 bases. This CDR3 comprises 16 residues. The junction had 8 bases not matched to a gene; V was cut back by 1 base and J by 2 bases. Germline values: CDR1 SGDLS, CDR2 YYNGEE. CDR3 in amino acids: CASSVRAKTGAYEQYF. CDR3 bases: TGTGCCAGCAGCGTAAGGGCTAAGACAGGGGCCTACGAGCAGTACTTC.

This clone was counted a few times. The chain employs TRBV21-1 and TRBJ2-7; the D call in the table, TRBD2, was not verified against the DNA. TRBV21-1 is a pseudogene. CDR3 length: 13 amino acids. CDR3 protein: CASSKIGPYEQYF. As DNA, the CDR3 is TGTGCCAGCAGCAAAATCGGTCCCTACGAGCAGTACTTC.

The chain links TRBV13 to TRBJ2-3; the D gene is possibly TRBD2 (5 bases). Trimming left V 3 bases short and J 0 bases short, with 13 bases between. The CDR3 runs to 16 residues. Germline V gene sequence: CDR1 PRHDT, CDR2 FYEKMQ (reference sequence). The CDR3: CASSLGDSESTDTQYF. DNA for the CDR3: TGTGCCAGCAGCTTGGGTGATAGCGAAAGCACAGATACGCAGTATTTT.

This chain connects TRBV5-6 to TRBJ1-1; D unresolved. Germline CDR1 SGHDT, CDR2 YYEEEE. The V end was cut by 3 bases, the J end by 2 bases, with 11 bases between. The CDR3 spans 14 residues. The CDR3 protein is CASSYPIPNTEAFF. Written as DNA, the CDR3 is TGTGCCAGCAGCTATCCTATACCCAACACTGAAGCTTTCTTT.

V is TRBV28 and J is TRBJ2-5; 13 nucleotides agree with TRBD2. CDR1 is MDHEN, CDR2 SYDVKM, per germline. The V and J ends lost 8 bases and 6 bases, in that order; junction bases with no gene match: 3. The CDR3 is 13 residues long. The CDR3 here is CASGLAGEQTQYF. DNA for the CDR3: TGTGCCAGCGGACTAGCGGGAGAACAGACCCAGTACTTC.

This clone was seen a single time. V gene TRBV6-1 combines with J gene TRBJ1-5, with 8 bases that match TRBD1. This CDR3 comprises 16 residues. V lost 4 bases, J lost 3 bases, and 8 bases stayed unmatched. Germline assignment: CDR1 MNHNS and CDR2 SASEGT. CDR3: CASSGRDRSANQPQHF. Written as DNA, the CDR3 is TGTGCCAGCAGTGGCCGGGACAGGTCAGCCAATCAGCCCCAGCATTTT.

The chain joins TRBV9 to TRBJ1-1; TRBD1 matches 9 bases. Germline-derived CDR1 and CDR2 are SGDLS and YYNGEE. V lost 5 bases, J lost 3 bases, and 8 bases stayed unmatched. CDR3 size: 15 residues. CDR3 region: CASRPQGDRDTEAFF. The CDR3 nucleotides read TGTGCCAGCAGGCCGCAAGGGGACAGGGACACTGAAGCTTTCTTT.

V gene TRBV19 combines with J gene TRBJ1-1; 7 nucleotides line up with TRBD1. V lost 4 bases and J lost 6; bases outside the gene matches: 5. Germline-derived CDR1 and CDR2 are LNHDA and SQIVND (reference sequence). The CDR3 runs 13 residues. The chain's CDR3 is CASSTGQVPEAFF. As DNA, the CDR3 is TGTGCCAGTAGTACCGGACAGGTCCCTGAAGCTTTCTTT. The whole variable domain, remainder taken from reference TRBV19 and TRBJ1-1, is DGGITQSPKYLFRKEGQNVTLSCEQNLNHDAMYWYRQDPGQGLRLIYYSQIVNDFQKGDIAEGYSVSREKKESFPLTVTSAQKNPTAFYLCASSTGQVPEAFFGQGTRLTVV.